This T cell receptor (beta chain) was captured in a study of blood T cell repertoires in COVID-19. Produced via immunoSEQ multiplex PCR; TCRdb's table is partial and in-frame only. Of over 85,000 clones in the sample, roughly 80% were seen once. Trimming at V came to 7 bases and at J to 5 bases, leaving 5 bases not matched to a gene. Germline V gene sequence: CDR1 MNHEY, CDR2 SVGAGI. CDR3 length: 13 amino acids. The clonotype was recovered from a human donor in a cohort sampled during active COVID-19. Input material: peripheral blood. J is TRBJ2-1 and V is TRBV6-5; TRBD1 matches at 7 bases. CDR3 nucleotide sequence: TGTGCCAGCACATCGACAGGGAACAATGAGCAGTTCTTC. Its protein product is CASTSTGNNEQFF.